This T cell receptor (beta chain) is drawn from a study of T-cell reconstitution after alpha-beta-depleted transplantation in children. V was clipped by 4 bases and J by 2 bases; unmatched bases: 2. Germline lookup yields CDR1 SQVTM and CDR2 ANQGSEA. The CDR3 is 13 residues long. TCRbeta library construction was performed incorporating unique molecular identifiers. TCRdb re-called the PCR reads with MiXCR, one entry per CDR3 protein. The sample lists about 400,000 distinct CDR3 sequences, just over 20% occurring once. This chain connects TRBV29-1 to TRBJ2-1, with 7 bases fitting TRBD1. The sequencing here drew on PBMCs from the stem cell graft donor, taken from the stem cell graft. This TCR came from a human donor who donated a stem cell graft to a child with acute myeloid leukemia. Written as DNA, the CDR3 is TGCAGCGTTGGACAGGGCCCCTACAATGAGCAGTTCTTC. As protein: CSVGQGPYNEQFF.